These 32 T cell receptor beta chains were all obtained from the same sample, sequenced in a study of response to subunit inactivated influenza vaccine (dated by TCRdb to between 2017 and 2018). Receptor libraries were prepared by RT-PCR. These reads were obtained on an Illumina HiSeq 2500. TCRdb's own reprocessing of the public reads used fastp at Q25 and MiXCR and kept productive beta chains. Every CDR3 protein is listed once, alongside the most common genes and DNA of its rows. This sample lists about 520,000 distinct CDR3 sequences; approximately 7.7% were detected once. The ten biggest clones cover about an eighth of the sample. The material sequenced was PBMCs from blood, taken about 24 months after vaccination. All receptors derive from a man aged 45 to 75 who received an inactivated influenza vaccine. Donor details come from another sample of the same person, matched by shared clones.

This chain joins TRBV12-3 or TRBV12-4 and TRBJ1-1; the D is unclear. The V end was cut by 6 bases, the J end by 4 bases, with 15 bases between. The length of the CDR3 is 14 residues. CDR3 DNA sequence: TGTGCCAGCAGCAAAGCGGACGCCTCCACTGAAGCTTTCTTT. Its translation is CASSKADASTEAFF.

This clonotype was detected a few times. The gene calls are TRBV20-1 and TRBJ2-1, with 10 nucleotides matching TRBD2. Trimming at V came to 2 bases and at J to 4 bases, leaving 5 bases not matched to a gene. The V gene's germline CDR1 is DFQATT and CDR2 SNEGSKA (reference sequence). The CDR3 totals 15 residues. The CDR3 DNA sequence: TGCAGTGCTAGACCGCTAGCGGGAGTTTACAATGAGCAGTTCTTC. Translation: CSARPLAGVYNEQFF.

A few counts support this clonotype. The genes are TRBV18 and TRBJ1-1; TRBD1 matches at 8 bases. The CDR3 length is 15 residues. Germline CDR1 is KGHSH and CDR2 is LQKENI. J lost 1 base, V lost 3 bases, and 4 bases had no gene match. The CDR3 DNA sequence: TGTGCCAGCTCACCGACAGGGGCGGGGAACACTGAAGCTTTCTTT. It specifies CASSPTGAGNTEAFF.

The rearrangement uses TRBV5-1 and TRBJ2-1; 7 nucleotides align to TRBD2. CDR3 length: 15 amino acids. CDR1 is SGHRS and CDR2 is YFSETQ in the germline V gene. V shed 0 bases and J 5 bases; nucleotides not matched to a gene: 5. The CDR3 nucleotides read TGCGCCAGCAGCTTGGGACTAGCAGAAAACAATGAGCAGTTCTTC. This encodes CASSLGLAENNEQFF. The full variable domain, rest sourced from reference TRBV5-1 and TRBJ2-1, is KAGVTQTPRYLIKTRGQQVTLSCSPISGHRSVSWYQQTPGQGLQFLFEYFSETQRNKGNFPGRFSGRQFSNSRSEMNVSTLELGDSALYLCASSLGLAENNEQFFGPGTRLTVL.

This clonotype occurred many times. The CDR3 sequence is CASSLGLAGNEQFF. The DNA for the CDR3 is TGTGCCAGCAGCTTGGGACTAGCGGGGAATGAGCAGTTCTTC. The chain links TRBV7-2 to TRBJ2-1; 13 nucleotides align to TRBD2. V lost 3 bases and J lost 7; bases outside the gene matches: 0. The CDR3 runs 14 residues. Germline V gene lookup returns CDR1 SGHTA and CDR2 FQGNSA. Together with reference TRBV7-2 and TRBJ2-1, the CDR3 gives the full variable domain: GAGVSQSPSNKVTEKGKDVELRCDPISGHTALYWYRQSLGQGLEFLIYFQGNSAPDKSGLPSDRFSAERTGGSVSTLTIQRTQQEDSAVYLCASSLGLAGNEQFFGPGTRLTVL.

This clonotype showed up many times. This sequence joins TRBV3-1 and TRBJ2-1; a weak D match, TRBD2 (6 bases). CDR3 length equals 15 residues. Looked up from germline, CDR1 is LGHDT and CDR2 is YNNKEL (reference sequence). V lost 4 bases and J 2 bases, leaving 12 bases between the germline ends. The DNA for the CDR3 is TGTGCCAGCAGCCCTATGGCGGGAACCTACAATGAGCAGTTCTTC. Protein sequence: CASSPMAGTYNEQFF.

This clonotype was observed at least ten times. The rearrangement links TRBV20-1 to TRBJ2-3; perhaps TRBD2 as D (7 bases). Trimming removed 5 bases from V and 4 bases from J, with 16 bases in between. The CDR3 has 14 amino acids. From germline, CDR1 is DFQATT and CDR2 SNEGSKA (reference sequence). This CDR3 is CSAGGGSGADTQYF. CDR3 nucleotides: TGCAGTGCTGGGGGGGGCAGCGGCGCAGATACGCAGTATTTT.

In this sample, this clonotype turned up many times. The chain combines TRBV18 with TRBJ1-4; TRBD1 matches 8 bases. Germline-derived CDR1 and CDR2 are KGHSH and LQKENI. CDR3 size: 14 residues. After removal of 3 bases from V and 8 bases from J, the junction contained 5 bases not matched to a gene. The CDR3 region is CASSPTQGEEKLFF. CDR3 DNA: TGTGCCAGCTCACCTACACAGGGGGAAGAAAAACTGTTTTTT.

The J gene is TRBJ2-1, the V gene TRBV30, with TRBD1 as a possible D gene (5 bases). The CDR3 totals 16 residues. Germline lookup yields CDR1 GTSNPN and CDR2 SVGIG (reference sequence). V lost 4 bases and J lost 5, with 21 bases in between. Here the CDR3 DNA reads TGTGCCTGGACCCCCGACAGCTACGTCCCCAACAATGAGCAGTTCTTC. This encodes CAWTPDSYVPNNEQFF.

This clonotype was seen only a few times. A read error may produce the germline difference seen at one junction end. The CDR3 loop reads CSARDSTQKTQYF. CDR3 coding DNA: TGCAGTGCTAGAGATTCCACCCAAAAGACCCAGTACTTC. This sequence joins TRBV20-1 and TRBJ2-5; D unclear. The CDR3 runs to 13 residues. Germline values: CDR1 DFQATT, CDR2 SNEGSKA (reference sequence).

This clonotype was observed many times. The chain couples TRBV5-5 to TRBJ1-1; 11 bases map to TRBD1. V shed 4 bases, J shed 5 bases, and the junction held 4 bases outside the gene matches. This CDR3 contains 14 residues. Germline V gives CDR1 SGHKS, CDR2 YYEKEE (reference sequence). The CDR3 loop reads CASSKGTGGTEAFF. The CDR3 DNA sequence: TGTGCCAGCAGCAAAGGGACAGGGGGGACTGAAGCTTTCTTT.

J is TRBJ2-5 and V is TRBV5-1, with 9 bases fitting TRBD1. CDR1 and CDR2 (germline): SGHRS, YFSETQ. This CDR3 spans 16 amino acids. V lost 0 bases and J lost 1; bases outside the gene matches: 4. The CDR3 spells CASSLAVGQGQETQYF. The DNA of the CDR3 is TGCGCCAGCAGCTTGGCCGTGGGACAGGGCCAAGAGACCCAGTACTTC.

As for this clonotype: A single base separates this from a much larger clone, so it may be a read error. This chain uses TRBV3-1 with TRBJ2-1; 13 bases align to TRBD2. This CDR3 comprises 16 residues. Germline V gene data show CDR1 as LGHDT and CDR2 as YNNKEL (reference sequence). CDR3 nucleotide sequence: TGTGCCAGCAGTGAACGGACTAGCGGGAGATACAATGAGCAGCTCTTC. It codes for CASSERTSGRYNEQLF.

V and J are TRBV2 and TRBJ2-3; D not certain. The V end lost 2 bases, the J end lost 1 base, and 7 bases lay between the germline ends. The CDR3 length is 14 residues. Germline assignment: CDR1 SNHLY and CDR2 FYNNEI. Here the CDR3 DNA reads TGTGCCAGCAGTGAACAGGCCGGCACAGATACGCAGTATTTT. It translates to CASSEQAGTDTQYF.

The chain joins TRBV28 to TRBJ2-5; D is possibly TRBD1 (5 bases). Germline CDR1 and CDR2: MDHEN and SYDVKM. With 9 bases removed from V and 2 bases from J, the gap between germline ends came to 13 bases. The CDR3 is 13 residues long. The CDR3, as DNA: TGTGCCAGTGACAGATCAAATCAAGAGACCCAGTACTTC. Translated, it gives CASDRSNQETQYF.

This chain links TRBV23-1 with TRBJ2-7, with a tentative D call TRBD2 (6 bases). TRBV23-1 is an ORF; its function is uncertain. This CDR3 is built from 13 residues. Trimming left V 7 bases short and J 6 bases short, with 16 bases between. The CDR3 protein is CASTRLVSGEQYF. The CDR3 bases are TGCGCCAGCACGCGACTAGTTTCTGGCGAGCAGTACTTC.

This clonotype was recorded many times. This chain connects TRBV2 to TRBJ2-1; D is ambiguous. CDR1 is SNHLY, CDR2 FYNNEI, per germline. V lost 8 bases and J 1 base, leaving 9 bases between the germline ends. CDR3 length: 13 amino acids. The CDR3 region has the DNA TGTGCCAGCTCGCGCAATTCCTACAATGAGCAGTTCTTC. The encoded protein is CASSRNSYNEQFF.

This clonotype was counted a few times. The chain combines TRBV11-2 with TRBJ2-1, with TRBD2 matching 9 bases. V dropped 5 bases and J dropped 4; count of bases not matched to a gene: 9. Germline V gene sequence: CDR1 SGHAT, CDR2 FQNNGV. This CDR3 has 16 amino acids. The CDR3 sequence is CASSPLSSGIYNEQFF. The CDR3 nucleotides are TGTGCCAGCAGCCCCCTATCTAGCGGGATTTACAATGAGCAGTTCTTC. The variable domain in full, with the rest retrieved from reference TRBV11-2 and TRBJ2-1, is EAGVAQSPRYKIIEKRQSVAFWCNPISGHATLYWYQQILGQGPKLLIQFQNNGVVDDSQLPKDRFSAERLKGVDSTLKIQPAKLEDSAVYLCASSPLSSGIYNEQFFGPGTRLTVL.

This clonotype was counted between two and nine times. V and J are TRBV5-1 and TRBJ2-7, with 9 bases fitting TRBD2. This CDR3 has 15 residues. CDR1 SGHRS and CDR2 YFSETQ come from the germline V gene. Unmatched junction bases numbered 2, after V lost 0 bases and J lost 1 base. For the CDR3, the DNA is TGCGCCAGCAGCTTGGCTAGCGGGGCGTCCTACGAGCAGTACTTC. Protein sequence: CASSLASGASYEQYF.

This clonotype appeared a few times. The rearrangement joins TRBV28 to TRBJ2-4; D tentatively reads TRBD1 or TRBD2 (6 bases each). CDR3 length: 15 amino acids. Germline lookup yields CDR1 MDHEN and CDR2 SYDVKM. Trimming stripped 8 bases from V and 6 bases from J, with 20 bases between. This CDR3 reads CASGGGRGGGNIQYF. In DNA, the CDR3 is TGTGCCAGCGGCGGTGGACGAGGGGGAGGAAACATTCAGTACTTC.

A few counts support this clonotype. The V call is TRBV20-1, the J call TRBJ1-2, with TRBD1 identical over 7 bases. This CDR3 has 13 amino acids. The germline V gene has CDR1 DFQATT and CDR2 SNEGSKA (reference sequence). V dropped 6 bases and J dropped 4; count of bases not matched to a gene: 8. The CDR3 protein is CSAKQGLSYGYTF. CDR3 DNA sequence: TGCAGTGCCAAACAGGGGCTAAGCTATGGCTACACCTTC.

This clonotype appeared many times. The chain combines TRBV29-1 with TRBJ2-3; 8 nucleotides line up with TRBD1. The germline V gene encodes CDR1 SQVTM and CDR2 ANQGSEA. V lost 7 bases to trimming and J lost 1 base; unmatched junction nucleotides: 4. The CDR3 runs 13 residues. Here the CDR3 DNA reads TGCAGCGGGGAACAGGGGGGCACAGATACGCAGTATTTT. It codes for CSGEQGGTDTQYF.

The chain recombines TRBV28 with TRBJ2-3; D unresolved. This CDR3 spans 13 amino acids. The ends were cut back, 7 bases at V and 3 bases at J, with 11 bases in the middle. The germline V gene has CDR1 MDHEN and CDR2 SYDVKM. The CDR3 bases are TGTGCCAGCACCTCCGGGCAGACAGATACGCAGTATTTT. Its protein product is CASTSGQTDTQYF.

This clonotype came up many times. V usage is TRBV29-1 and J usage is TRBJ2-3; 10 bases align to TRBD2. The CDR3 has 18 amino acids. With 4 bases clipped from V and 3 bases from J, the junction kept 16 bases outside the gene matches. Germline CDR1 is SQVTM and CDR2 is ANQGSEA. CDR3 nucleotide sequence: TGCAGCGTTGGAGGCCTAGCGGGGGACCGCGCGCTAACAGATACGCAGTATTTT. This encodes CSVGGLAGDRALTDTQYF.

This clonotype has a count of ten or more. The V gene is TRBV20-1, the J gene TRBJ2-1, with 9 bases fitting TRBD2. V was clipped by 5 bases and J by 5 bases; unmatched bases: 7. This CDR3 is built from 14 residues. Germline V gene lookup returns CDR1 DFQATT and CDR2 SNEGSKA (reference sequence). CDR3 bases: TGCAGTGCTCAGCGGGGGGTTCCCAACAATGAGCAGTTCTTC. Its translation is CSAQRGVPNNEQFF.

This clonotype was seen a few times. The rearrangement joins TRBV15 to TRBJ1-2, with D tentatively TRBD1 (6 bases). Per germline, CDR1 LNHNV and CDR2 YYDKDF (reference sequence). V was pared by 0 bases and J by 8 bases, with 22 bases between. The CDR3 extends over 17 amino acids. The CDR3 DNA reads TGTGCCACCAGCAGAGATTGGGGGCTTTCGGACGGTGGAGGCTACACCTTC. Protein product: CATSRDWGLSDGGGYTF.

This clonotype was picked up a small number of times. The J gene is TRBJ2-7, the V gene TRBV7-9, with no clear D. V was cut by 4 bases and J by 5 bases, with 9 bases left in between. Per the germline V gene, CDR1 is SEHNR and CDR2 is FQNEAQ (reference sequence). The CDR3 is 12 residues long. CDR3 sequence (DNA): TGTGCCAGCAGCTCCTTGGGAAACGAGCAGTACTTC. As protein: CASSSLGNEQYF.

This clonotype has at least ten counts. This rearrangement joins TRBV6-2 or TRBV6-3 to TRBJ2-7; D unclear. Trimming took off 5 bases at V and 11 bases at J, with 13 bases between the two ends. This CDR3 comprises 11 residues. The germline V gene encodes CDR1 MNHEY and CDR2 SVGEGT. The CDR3 is CASSGYELKYF. The CDR3 nucleotides read TGTGCCAGCAGTGGGTACGAACTGAAGTACTTC.

This chain uses TRBV20-1 with TRBJ2-3, with 7 positions matching TRBD2. The CDR3 is 15 amino acids. Germline V gives CDR1 DFQATT, CDR2 SNEGSKA (reference sequence). The V segment lost 8 bases and the J segment 5 bases; nucleotides outside the gene matches: 16. This CDR3 reads CSSNTGLRVLDTQYF. The DNA for the CDR3 is TGCAGTTCAAATACGGGACTACGAGTCTTAGATACGCAGTATTTT.

This clonotype has ten or more counts. The rearrangement uses TRBV20-1 and TRBJ2-1; 8 nucleotides match TRBD2. Germline V CDR1 and CDR2: DFQATT, SNEGSKA (reference sequence). Germline trimming cut 6 bases from V and 7 bases from J; bases unmatched to any gene: 14. This CDR3 comprises 15 residues. The CDR3 sequence is CSATLRAGAGNEQFF. CDR3 DNA: TGCAGTGCCACCCTCCGAGCGGGAGCAGGGAATGAGCAGTTCTTC.

The sample holds a few counts of this clonotype. The chain recombines TRBV3-1 with TRBJ1-1, with D tentatively TRBD1 (5 bases). Trimming pared 7 bases from V and 5 bases from J, leaving 17 bases between. This CDR3 has 14 residues. Germline V gives CDR1 LGHDT, CDR2 YNNKEL (reference sequence). The CDR3 region has the DNA TGTGCCAGCAACCGATGGGGCGCGGGGACTGAAGCTTTCTTT. It codes for CASNRWGAGTEAFF.

This clonotype has just one count. V usage is TRBV29-1 and J usage is TRBJ2-4, with 7 bases matching TRBD1. The CDR3 spans 15 residues. The germline CDR1 and CDR2 sequences are SQVTM and ANQGSEA. V lost 4 bases and J lost 9; bases outside the gene matches: 15. CDR3 residues: CSVVFPLGGRGIQYF. CDR3 coding DNA: TGCAGCGTTGTCTTCCCTCTAGGGGGCCGGGGCATTCAGTACTTC.